This TCR beta chain was identified during a study of identifying expanded T cells in peripheral blood. Whole-study results and caveats: Clone count variance between two-week samples rose with total template count. About 1.2 clones differed between technical replicates, versus approximately 16 and 19 over time.

The CDR3 spans 13 residues. CDR1 is SNHLY and CDR2 is FYNNEI in the germline V gene. The ends were cut back, 8 bases at V and 1 base at J, with 11 bases in the middle. During the collection period, no donor immune events like infections were recorded. Sequenced by immunoSEQ multiplex PCR; TCRdb stores in-frame clones only, minus some. The sample includes about 100,000 clones, around nine tenths of them seen just once. A word on this clone: Antigen unknown.

The sample taken for sequencing was blood. The source is a person aged 18 to 75 in good health. The chain joins TRBV2 to TRBJ2-5; the D gene is possibly TRBD2 (6 bases). This CDR3 reads CASLRDFQETQYF. Written as DNA, the CDR3 is TGTGCCAGCCTCCGGGACTTCCAAGAGACCCAGTACTTC.